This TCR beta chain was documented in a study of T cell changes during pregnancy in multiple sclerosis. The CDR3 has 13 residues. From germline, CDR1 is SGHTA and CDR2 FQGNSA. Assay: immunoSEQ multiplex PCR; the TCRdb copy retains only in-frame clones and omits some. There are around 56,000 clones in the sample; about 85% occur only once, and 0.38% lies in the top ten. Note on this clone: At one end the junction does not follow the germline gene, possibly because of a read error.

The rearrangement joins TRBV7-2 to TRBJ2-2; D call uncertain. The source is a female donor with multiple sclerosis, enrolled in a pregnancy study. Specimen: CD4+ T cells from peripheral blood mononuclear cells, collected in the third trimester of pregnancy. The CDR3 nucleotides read TGTGCCAGCAGGTTAGCTAGCACCGGGGAGCTGTTTTTT. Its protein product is CASRLASTGELFF.